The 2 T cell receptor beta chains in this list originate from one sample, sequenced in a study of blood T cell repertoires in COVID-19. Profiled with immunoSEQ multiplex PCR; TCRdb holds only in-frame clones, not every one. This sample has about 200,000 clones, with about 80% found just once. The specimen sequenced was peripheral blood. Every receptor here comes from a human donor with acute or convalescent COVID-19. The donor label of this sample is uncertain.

The CDR3, as DNA: TGCGCCAGATCTCCCGGGACAGGGAGCACAGATACGCAGTATTTT. This translates into CARSPGTGSTDTQYF. The chain combines TRBV23-1 with TRBJ2-3; TRBD1 agrees at 9 bases. TRBV23-1 is an ORF; its function is uncertain. The CDR3 runs 15 residues. V lost 9 bases and J lost 0; bases outside the gene matches: 7.

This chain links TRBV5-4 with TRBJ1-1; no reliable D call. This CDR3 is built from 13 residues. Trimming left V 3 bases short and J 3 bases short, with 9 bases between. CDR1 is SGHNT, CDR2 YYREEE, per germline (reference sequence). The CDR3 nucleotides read TGTGCCAGCAGCTACCCGAGGGACACTGAAGCTTTCTTT. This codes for CASSYPRDTEAFF.